The table lists the clone carrying this TCR beta chain with a count of one. The antigen is unknown. After removal of 5 bases from V and 7 bases from J, the junction contained 16 bases not matched to a gene. CDR1 SGHVS and CDR2 FQNEAQ come from the germline V gene. The CDR3 extends over 17 amino acids. Only in-frame clones appear in the TCRdb table, and some are missing; sequencing was by immunoSEQ multiplex PCR. The sample yields around 600,000 clones, roughly 95% seen once. The sample originates from a study of shared clonotypes between healthy human individuals. As for the study in general: Three plates each covered CD4 naive and memory; CD8 naive two, CD8 memory one. Regarding the study as a whole: Despite large depth, rarefaction showed incomplete sorted-subset sequencing. Some naive CD4 clonotypes, roughly 5%, turned up in common across a few donors.

CD8 cells regarded as naive lacked CD45RO, were positively chosen for CCR7, and omitted terminally differentiated effector memory CD45RA+ cells. The TCR originated in a woman aged 25 to 39 in good health. Specimen: naive CD8+ T cells sorted from blood. The chain recombines TRBV7-8 with TRBJ2-7; 11 bases agree with TRBD1. The chain's CDR3 is CASSPRPGTGGVGEQYF. The CDR3 DNA follows: TGTGCCAGCAGCCCCCGTCCCGGGACAGGGGGGGTGGGGGAGCAGTACTTC.